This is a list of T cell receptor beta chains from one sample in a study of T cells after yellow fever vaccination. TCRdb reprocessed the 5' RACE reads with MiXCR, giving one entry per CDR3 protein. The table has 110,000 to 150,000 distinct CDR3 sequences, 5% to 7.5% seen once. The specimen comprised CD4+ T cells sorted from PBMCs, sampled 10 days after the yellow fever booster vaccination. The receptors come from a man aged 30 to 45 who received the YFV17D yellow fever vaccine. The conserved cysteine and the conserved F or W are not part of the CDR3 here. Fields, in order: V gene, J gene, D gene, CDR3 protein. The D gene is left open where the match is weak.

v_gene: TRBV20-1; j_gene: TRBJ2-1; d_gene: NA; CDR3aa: SARSRDTFIEQF
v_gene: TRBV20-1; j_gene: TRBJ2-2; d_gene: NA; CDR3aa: SARSGTRGGELF
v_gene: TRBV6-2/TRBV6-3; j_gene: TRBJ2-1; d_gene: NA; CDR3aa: ATVIPGYNEQF
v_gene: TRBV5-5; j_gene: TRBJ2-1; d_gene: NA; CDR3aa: ASSARNEQF
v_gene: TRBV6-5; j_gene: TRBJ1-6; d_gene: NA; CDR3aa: ASSYDAGRPLH
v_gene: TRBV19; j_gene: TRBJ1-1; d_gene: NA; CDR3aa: ASSSFLLNWAF
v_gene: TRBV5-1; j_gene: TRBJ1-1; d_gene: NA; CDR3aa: ASRPVLSSPEAF
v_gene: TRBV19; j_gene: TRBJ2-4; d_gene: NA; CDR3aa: ASSIEALGDIQY
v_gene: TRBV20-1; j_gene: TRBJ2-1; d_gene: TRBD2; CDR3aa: SAGPSGRGDEQF
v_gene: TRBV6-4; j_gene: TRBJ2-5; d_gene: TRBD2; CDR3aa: ASSDDPSGSKY
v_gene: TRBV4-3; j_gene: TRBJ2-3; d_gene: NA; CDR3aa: ASSQAGASLADTQY
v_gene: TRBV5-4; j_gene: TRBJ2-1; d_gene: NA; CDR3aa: ASSPPHAFNEQF
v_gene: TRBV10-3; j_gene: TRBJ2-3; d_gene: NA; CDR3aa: AISESSTDTQY
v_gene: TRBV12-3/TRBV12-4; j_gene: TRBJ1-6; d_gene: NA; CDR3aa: ASSTRWAGRGSPLH
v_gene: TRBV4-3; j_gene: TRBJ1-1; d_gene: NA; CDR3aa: ASSQDLPRISFEAF
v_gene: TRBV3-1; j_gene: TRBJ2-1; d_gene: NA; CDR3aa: ASSQPLRRRQNDNEQF
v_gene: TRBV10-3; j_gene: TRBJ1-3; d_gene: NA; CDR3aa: AISQQGTRNTIY
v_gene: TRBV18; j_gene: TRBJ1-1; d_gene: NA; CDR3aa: ASSPPAGRNTEAF
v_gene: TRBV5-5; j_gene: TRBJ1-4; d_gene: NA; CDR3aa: ASKSTSTNEKLF
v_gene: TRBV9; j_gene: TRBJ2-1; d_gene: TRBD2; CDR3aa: ASSVDPPGGLYNEQF
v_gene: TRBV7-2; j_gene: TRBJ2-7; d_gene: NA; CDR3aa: ASSFLGGSYEQY
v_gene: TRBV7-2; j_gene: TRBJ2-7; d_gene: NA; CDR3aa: ASSFLPAYEQY
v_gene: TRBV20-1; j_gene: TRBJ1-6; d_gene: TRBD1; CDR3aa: SARVPGQDNSPLH
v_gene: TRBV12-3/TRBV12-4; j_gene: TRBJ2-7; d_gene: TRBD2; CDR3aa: ASSSGGTYEQY
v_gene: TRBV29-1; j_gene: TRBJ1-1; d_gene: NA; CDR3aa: SAPSGVLNTEAF
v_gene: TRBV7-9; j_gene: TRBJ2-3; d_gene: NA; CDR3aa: ASSYVVDTQY
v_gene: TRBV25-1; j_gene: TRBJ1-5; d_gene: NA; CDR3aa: ASSDAQGYQPQH
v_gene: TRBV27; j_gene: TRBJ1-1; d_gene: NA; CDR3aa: ASSLGALVNTEAF
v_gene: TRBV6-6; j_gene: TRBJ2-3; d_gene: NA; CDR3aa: ASRGRLTDTQY
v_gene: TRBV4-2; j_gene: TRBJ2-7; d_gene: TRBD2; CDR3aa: ASSPGLAGDSYEQY
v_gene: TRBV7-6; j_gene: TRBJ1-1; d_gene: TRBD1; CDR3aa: ASRHRGTEAF
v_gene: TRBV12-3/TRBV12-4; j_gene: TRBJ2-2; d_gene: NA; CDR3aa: ASGAGDTGELF
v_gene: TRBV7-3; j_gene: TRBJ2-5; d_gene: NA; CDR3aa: ASSLRTQYQETQY
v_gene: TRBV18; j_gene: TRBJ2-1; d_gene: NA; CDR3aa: ASSPLADNEQF
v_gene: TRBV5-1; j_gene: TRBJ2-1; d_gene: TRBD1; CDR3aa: ASSLGDRHYNEQF
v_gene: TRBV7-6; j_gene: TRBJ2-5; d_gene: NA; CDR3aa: ASSEQGLRETQY
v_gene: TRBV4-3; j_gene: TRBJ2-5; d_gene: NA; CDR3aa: ASSQGGHNQETQY
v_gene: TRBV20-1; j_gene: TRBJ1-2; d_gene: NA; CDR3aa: SAGRAMTDGYT
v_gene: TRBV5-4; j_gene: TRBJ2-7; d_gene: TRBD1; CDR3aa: ASSRSGTGGREQY
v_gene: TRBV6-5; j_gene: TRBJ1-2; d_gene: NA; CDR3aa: ASSYRPGGGGYT
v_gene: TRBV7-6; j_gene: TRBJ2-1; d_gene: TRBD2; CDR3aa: ASSLLGLALEGQSNEQF
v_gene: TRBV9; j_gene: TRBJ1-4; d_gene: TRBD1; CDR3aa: ASSVGDSDYEKLF
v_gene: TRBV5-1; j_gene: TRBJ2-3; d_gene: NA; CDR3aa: ASSLTGAPTDTQY
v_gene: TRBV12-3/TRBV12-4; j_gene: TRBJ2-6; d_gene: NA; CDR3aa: ASIRGSGANVLT
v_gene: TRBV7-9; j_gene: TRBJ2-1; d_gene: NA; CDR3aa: ASSLGGPNEQF
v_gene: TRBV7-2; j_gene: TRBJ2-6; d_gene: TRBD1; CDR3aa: ASSKGQAISGANVLT
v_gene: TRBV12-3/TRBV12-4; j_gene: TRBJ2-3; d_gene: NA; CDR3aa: ASSLSRASSTDTHY
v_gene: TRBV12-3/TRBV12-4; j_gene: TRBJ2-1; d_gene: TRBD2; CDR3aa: ASSPGLAGENLNEQF
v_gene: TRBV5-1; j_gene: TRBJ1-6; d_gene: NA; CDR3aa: ASSSGVDNSPLH
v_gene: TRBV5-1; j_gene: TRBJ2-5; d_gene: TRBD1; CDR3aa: ASSGQGLETQY
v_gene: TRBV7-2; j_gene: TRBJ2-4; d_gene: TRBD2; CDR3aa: AVGLAGAKNIQY
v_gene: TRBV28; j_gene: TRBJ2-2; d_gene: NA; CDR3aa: ASSYHAQVAGELF
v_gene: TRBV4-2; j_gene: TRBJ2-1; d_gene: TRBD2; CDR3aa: ASSLLWTVYPLAGGRDEQF
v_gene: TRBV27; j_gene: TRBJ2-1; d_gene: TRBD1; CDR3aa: ASSLQPGQGIGEQF
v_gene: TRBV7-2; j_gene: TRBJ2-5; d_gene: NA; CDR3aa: ASSLLPGTLGGETQY